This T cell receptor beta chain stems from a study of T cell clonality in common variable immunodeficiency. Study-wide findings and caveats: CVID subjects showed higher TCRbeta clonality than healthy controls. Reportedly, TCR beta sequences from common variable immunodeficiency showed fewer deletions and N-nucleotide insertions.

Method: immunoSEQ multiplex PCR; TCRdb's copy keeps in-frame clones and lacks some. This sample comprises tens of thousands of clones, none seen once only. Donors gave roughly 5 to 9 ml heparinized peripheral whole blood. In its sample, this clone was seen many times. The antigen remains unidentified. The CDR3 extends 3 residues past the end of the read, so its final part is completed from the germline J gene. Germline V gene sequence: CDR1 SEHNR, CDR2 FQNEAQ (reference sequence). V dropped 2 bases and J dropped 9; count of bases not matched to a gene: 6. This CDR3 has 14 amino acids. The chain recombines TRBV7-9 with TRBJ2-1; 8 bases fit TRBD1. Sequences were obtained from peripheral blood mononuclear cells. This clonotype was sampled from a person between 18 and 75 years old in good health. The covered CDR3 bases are TGTGCCAGCAGCTTATGGACAGGGAAGGGTGAG. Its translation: CASSLWTGKGE. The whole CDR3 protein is CASSLWTGKGEQFF.